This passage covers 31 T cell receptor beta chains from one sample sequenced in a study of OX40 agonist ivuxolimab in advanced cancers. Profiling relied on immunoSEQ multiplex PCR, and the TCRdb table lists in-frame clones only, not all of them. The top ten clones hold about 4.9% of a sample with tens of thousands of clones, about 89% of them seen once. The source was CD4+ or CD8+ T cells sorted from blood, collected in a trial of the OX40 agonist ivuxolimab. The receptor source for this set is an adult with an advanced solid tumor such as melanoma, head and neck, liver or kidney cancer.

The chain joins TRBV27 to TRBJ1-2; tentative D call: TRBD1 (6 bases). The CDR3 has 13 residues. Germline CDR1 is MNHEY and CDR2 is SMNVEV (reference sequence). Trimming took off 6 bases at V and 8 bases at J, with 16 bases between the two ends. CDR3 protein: CASSSNRVEGYTF. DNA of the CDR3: TGTGCCAGCAGCTCCAACAGGGTTGAGGGCTACACCTTC.

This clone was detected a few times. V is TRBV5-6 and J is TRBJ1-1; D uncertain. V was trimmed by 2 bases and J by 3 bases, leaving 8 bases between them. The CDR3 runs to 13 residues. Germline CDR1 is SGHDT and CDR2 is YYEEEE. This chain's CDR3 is CASSFGGDTEAFF. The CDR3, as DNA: TGTGCCAGCAGCTTTGGCGGGGACACTGAAGCTTTCTTT.

CDR3 nucleotide sequence: TGCGCCAGCAGCCAAGTTTGGGACAGGGGGCGTTCACCCCTCCACTTT. It encodes CASSQVWDRGRSPLHF. The genes are TRBV4-1 and TRBJ1-6, with 12 positions matching TRBD1. The CDR3 consists of 16 residues. Germline-derived CDR1 and CDR2 are MGHRA and YSYEKL. The trim removed 1 base at V and 9 bases at J, leaving 4 bases unmatched.

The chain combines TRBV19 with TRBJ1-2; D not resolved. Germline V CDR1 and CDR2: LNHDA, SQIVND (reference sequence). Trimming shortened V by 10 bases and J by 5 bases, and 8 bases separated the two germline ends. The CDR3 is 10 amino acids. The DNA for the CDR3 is TGTGCCACCGAAACTTATGGCTACACCTTC. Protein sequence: CATETYGYTF.

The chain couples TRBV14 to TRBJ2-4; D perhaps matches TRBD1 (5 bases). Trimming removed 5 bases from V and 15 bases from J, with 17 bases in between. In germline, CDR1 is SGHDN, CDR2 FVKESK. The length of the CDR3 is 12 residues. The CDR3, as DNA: TGTGCCAGCAGCAGCTCTTACAGGAAGATGTACTTC. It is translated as CASSSSYRKMYF.

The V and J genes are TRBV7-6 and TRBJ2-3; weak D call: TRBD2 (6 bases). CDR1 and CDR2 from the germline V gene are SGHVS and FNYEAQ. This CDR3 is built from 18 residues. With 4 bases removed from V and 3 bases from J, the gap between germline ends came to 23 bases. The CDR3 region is CASSSESAPGVGTDTQYF. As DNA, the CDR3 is TGTGCCAGCAGCTCCGAAAGCGCCCCGGGGGTGGGTACAGATACGCAGTATTTT.

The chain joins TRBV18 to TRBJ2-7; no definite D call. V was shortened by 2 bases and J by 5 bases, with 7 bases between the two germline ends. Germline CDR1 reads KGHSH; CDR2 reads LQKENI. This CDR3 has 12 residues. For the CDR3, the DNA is TGTGCCAGCTCACCATCAGATGACGAGCAGTACTTC. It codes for CASSPSDDEQYF.

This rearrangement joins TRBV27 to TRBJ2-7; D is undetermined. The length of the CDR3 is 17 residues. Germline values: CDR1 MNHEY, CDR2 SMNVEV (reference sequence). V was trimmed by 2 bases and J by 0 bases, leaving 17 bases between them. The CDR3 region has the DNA TGTGCCAGCAGTTTAATTGGGTTTGGCATTGGCTCCTACGAGCAGTACTTC. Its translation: CASSLIGFGIGSYEQYF.

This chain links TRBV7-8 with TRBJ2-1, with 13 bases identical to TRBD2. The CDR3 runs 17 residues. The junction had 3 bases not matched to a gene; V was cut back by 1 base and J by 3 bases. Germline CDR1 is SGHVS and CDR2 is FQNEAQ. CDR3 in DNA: TGTGCCAGCAGCTTAGACCGACTAGCGGGAGGCTACAATGAGCAGTTCTTC. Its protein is CASSLDRLAGGYNEQFF.

The CDR3: CASTPSGGPSTDTQYF. CDR3 DNA sequence: TGTGCCAGCACCCCTAGCGGGGGGCCTAGCACAGATACGCAGTATTTT. This sequence joins TRBV2 and TRBJ2-3; 11 bases fit TRBD2. Germline CDR1 reads SNHLY; CDR2 reads FYNNEI. The CDR3 length is 16 residues. V was clipped by 7 bases and J by 0 bases; unmatched bases: 6.

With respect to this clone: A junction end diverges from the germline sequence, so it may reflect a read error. The CDR3: CASSRTMEEETQYF. The CDR3 nucleotides are TGTGCTAGCAGCAGGACTATGGAGGAAGAGACCCAGTACTTC. The chain has TRBV7-7 and TRBJ2-5; D may be TRBD2 (6 bases). The CDR3 spans 14 residues. From germline, CDR1 is SSHAT and CDR2 FNYEAQ (reference sequence).

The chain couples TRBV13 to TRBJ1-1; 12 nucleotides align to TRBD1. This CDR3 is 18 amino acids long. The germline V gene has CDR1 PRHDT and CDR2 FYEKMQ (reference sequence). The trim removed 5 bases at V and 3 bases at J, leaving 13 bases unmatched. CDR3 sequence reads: CASSPHGTGGIQDTEAFF. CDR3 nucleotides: TGTGCCAGCAGCCCGCACGGGACAGGGGGCATTCAGGACACTGAAGCTTTCTTT.

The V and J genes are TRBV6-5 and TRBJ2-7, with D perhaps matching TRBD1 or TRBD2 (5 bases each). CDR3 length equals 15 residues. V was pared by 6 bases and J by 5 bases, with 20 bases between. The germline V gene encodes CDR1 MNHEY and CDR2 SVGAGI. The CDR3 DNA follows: TGTGCCAGCAGCTACCCCCCAGGGAGCCCCCACGAGCAGTACTTC. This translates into CASSYPPGSPHEQYF.

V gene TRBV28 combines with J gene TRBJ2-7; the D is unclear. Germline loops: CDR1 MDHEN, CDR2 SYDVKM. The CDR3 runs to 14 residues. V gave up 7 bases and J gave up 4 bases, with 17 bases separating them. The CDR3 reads CASNPRTSRYEQYF. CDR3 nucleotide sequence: TGTGCCAGCAACCCACGGACCTCCCGATACGAGCAGTACTTC.

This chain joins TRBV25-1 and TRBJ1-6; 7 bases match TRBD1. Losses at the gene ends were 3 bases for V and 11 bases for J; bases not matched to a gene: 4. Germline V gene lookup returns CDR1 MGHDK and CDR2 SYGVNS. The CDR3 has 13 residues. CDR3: CASSDRGYAPLHF. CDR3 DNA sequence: TGTGCCAGCAGTGACAGGGGGTACGCACCCCTCCACTTT.

CDR3 in DNA: TGTGCCAGCAGTCTGACTAGCGGGCTCACAGATACGCAGTATTTT. This codes for CASSLTSGLTDTQYF. The chain uses TRBV28 and TRBJ2-3, with 10 bases lining up with TRBD2. Germline V gene lookup returns CDR1 MDHEN and CDR2 SYDVKM. V shed 5 bases and J 2 bases; nucleotides not matched to a gene: 4. This CDR3 region has 15 residues.

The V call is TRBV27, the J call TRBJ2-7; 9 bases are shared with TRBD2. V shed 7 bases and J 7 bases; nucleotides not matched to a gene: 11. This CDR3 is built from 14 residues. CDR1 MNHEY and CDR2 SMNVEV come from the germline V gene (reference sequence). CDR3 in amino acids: CASKHLAGVGEQYF. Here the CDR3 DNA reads TGTGCCAGCAAACATTTAGCGGGAGTGGGGGAGCAGTACTTC.

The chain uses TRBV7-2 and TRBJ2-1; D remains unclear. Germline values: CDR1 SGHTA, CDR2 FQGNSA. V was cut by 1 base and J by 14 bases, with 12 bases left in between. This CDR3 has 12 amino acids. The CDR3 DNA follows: TGTGCCAGCAGCTTAGGGAATGTGGCGGAGTTCTTC. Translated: CASSLGNVAEFF.

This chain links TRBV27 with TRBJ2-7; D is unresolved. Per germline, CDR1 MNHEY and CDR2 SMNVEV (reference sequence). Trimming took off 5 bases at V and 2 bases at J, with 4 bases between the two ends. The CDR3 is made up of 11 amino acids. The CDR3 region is CASSAPYEQYV. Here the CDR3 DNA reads TGTGCCAGCAGTGCACCCTACGAGCAGTACGTC.

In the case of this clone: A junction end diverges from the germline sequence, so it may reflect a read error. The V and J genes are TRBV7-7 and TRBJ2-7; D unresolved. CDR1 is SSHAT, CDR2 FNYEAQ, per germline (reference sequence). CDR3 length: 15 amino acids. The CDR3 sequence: CASSPKVSHSYEQYF. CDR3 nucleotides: TGTGCTAGCAGCCCGAAAGTCAGTCATTCCTACGAGCAGTACTTC.

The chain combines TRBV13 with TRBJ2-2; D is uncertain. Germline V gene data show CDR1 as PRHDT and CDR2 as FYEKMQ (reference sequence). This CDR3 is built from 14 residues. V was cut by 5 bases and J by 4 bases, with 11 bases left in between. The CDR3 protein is CASSPSGPTGELFF. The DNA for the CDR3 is TGTGCCAGCAGCCCTTCAGGACCCACCGGGGAGCTGTTTTTT.

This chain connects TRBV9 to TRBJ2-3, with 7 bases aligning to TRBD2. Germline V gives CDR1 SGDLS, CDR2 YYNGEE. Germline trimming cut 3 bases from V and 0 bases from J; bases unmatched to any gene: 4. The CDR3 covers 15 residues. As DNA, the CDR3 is TGTGCCAGCAGCGCTAGCGGATTTAGCACAGATACGCAGTATTTT. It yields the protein CASSASGFSTDTQYF.

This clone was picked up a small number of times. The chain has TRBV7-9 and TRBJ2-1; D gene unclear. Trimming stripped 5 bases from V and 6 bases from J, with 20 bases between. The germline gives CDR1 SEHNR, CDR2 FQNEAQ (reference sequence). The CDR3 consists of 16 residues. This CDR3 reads CASSPEPGPKPNEQFF. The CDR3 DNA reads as TGTGCCAGCAGCCCCGAGCCCGGGCCTAAACCCAATGAGCAGTTCTTC.

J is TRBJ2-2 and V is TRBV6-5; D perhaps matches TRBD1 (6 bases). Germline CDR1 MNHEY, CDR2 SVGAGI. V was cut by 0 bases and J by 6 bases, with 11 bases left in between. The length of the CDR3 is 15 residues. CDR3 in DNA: TGTGCCAGCAGTTACTCGAACTCAGGGGCCGGGGAGCTGTTTTTT. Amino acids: CASSYSNSGAGELFF.

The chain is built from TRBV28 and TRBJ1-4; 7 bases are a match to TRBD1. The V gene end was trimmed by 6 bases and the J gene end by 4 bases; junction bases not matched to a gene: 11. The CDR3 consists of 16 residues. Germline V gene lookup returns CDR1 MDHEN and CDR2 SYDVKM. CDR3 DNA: TGTGCCAGCAGGCGTGCTCGTACAGGGGATAATGAAAAACTGTTTTTT. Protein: CASRRARTGDNEKLFF.

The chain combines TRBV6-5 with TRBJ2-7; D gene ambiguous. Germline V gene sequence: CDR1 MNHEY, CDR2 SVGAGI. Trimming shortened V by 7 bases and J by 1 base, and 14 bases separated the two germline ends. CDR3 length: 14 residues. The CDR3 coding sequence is TGTGCCAGCACTCTGTCGGAAATATCCTACGAGCAGTACTTC. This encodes CASTLSEISYEQYF.

In DNA form, the CDR3 reads TGTGCCACCAGCCGCCGACTAGTCGCGGATGGGGAGACCCAGTACTTC. This codes for CATSRRLVADGETQYF. This chain connects TRBV15 to TRBJ2-5, with D possibly TRBD2 on 6 matching bases. CDR3 length: 16 residues. V was clipped by 5 bases and J by 5 bases, with 21 bases between them. Germline-derived CDR1 and CDR2 are LNHNV and YYDKDF (reference sequence).

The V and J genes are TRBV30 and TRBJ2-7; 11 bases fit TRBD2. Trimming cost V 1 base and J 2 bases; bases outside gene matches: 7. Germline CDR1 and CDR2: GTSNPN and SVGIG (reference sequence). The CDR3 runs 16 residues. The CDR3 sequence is CAWSGTHSGRAYEQYF. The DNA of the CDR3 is TGTGCCTGGAGTGGGACCCATAGCGGGAGGGCCTACGAGCAGTACTTC.

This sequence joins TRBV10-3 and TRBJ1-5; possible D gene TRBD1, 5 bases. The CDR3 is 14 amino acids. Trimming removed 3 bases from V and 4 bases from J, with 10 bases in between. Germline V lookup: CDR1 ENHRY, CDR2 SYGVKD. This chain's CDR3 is CAISDTGLNQPQHF. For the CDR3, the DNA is TGTGCCATCAGTGATACAGGTCTGAATCAGCCCCAGCATTTT.

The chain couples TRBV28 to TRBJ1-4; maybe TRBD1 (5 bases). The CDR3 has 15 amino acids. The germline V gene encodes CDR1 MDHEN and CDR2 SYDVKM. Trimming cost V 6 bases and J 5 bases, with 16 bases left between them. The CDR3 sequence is CASSAHGEGNEKLFF. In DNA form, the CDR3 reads TGTGCCAGCAGCGCACACGGGGAGGGGAATGAAAAACTGTTTTTT.

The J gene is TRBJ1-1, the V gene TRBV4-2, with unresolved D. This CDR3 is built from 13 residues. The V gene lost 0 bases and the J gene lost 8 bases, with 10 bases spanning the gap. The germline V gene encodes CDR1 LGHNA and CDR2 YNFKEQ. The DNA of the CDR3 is TGTGCCAGCAGCCAAGAACAGCTAGCGGAAGCTTTCTTT. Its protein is CASSQEQLAEAFF.